This TCR beta chain was identified during a study of T cells in Graves' hyperthyroidism and ophthalmopathy. At the level of the study: At initial diagnosis, before any treatment had begun, peripheral blood was obtained.

Whole-study findings and limits: The blood repertoire included most of the expanded thyroid clonotypes above 0.001. It was a median roughly six months before onset that the model predicted ophthalmopathy.

This clonotype was detected many times. What it binds is unknown. The source of the PBMCs was about 10 ml of fresh peripheral blood. RNA transcripts served as the template for amplifying TCR beta CDR3 regions. Using the HTBI primer set, a first-round RT-PCR was run on the TCR CDR3. TCRdb reprocessed the multiplex PCR reads with MiXCR, giving one entry per CDR3 protein. The sample consists of hundreds of thousands of distinct CDR3 sequences, roughly 40% of them appearing once. Germline values: CDR1 LNHDA, CDR2 SQIVND (reference sequence). CDR3 length equals 15 residues. The V end lost 4 bases, the J end lost 0 bases, and 7 bases lay between the germline ends.

The V call is TRBV19, the J call TRBJ2-6; the D is unclear. Sequenced: blood. The TCR comes from a man aged 18-30 years with Graves' hyperthyroidism. CDR3 DNA: TGTGCCAGTAGTAAACAGAGCTCTGGGGCCAACGTCCTGACTTTC. It yields the protein CASSKQSSGANVLTF.